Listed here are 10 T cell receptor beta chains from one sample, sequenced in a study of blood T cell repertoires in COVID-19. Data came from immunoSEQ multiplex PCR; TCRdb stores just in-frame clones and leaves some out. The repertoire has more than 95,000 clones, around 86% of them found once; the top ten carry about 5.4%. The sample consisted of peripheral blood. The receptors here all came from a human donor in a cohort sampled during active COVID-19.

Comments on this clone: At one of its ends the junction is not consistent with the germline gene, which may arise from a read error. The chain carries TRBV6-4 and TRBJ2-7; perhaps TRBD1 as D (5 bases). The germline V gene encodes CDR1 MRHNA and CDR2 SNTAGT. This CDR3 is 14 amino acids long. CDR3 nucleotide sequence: TGTGCCCGCAGCATATGGGGCACCCCCTACGAGCAGTACTTC. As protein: CARSIWGTPYEQYF.

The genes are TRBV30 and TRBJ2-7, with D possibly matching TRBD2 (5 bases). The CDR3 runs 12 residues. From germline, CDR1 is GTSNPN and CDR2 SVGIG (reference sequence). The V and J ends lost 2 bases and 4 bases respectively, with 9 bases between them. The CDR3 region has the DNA TGTGCCTGGAGTCTGGGAGATTACGAGCAGTACTTC. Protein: CAWSLGDYEQYF.

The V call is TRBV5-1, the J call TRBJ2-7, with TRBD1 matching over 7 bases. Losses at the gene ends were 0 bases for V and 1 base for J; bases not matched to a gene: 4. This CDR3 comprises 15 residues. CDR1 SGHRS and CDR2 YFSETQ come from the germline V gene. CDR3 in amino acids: CASSLAGTESYEQYF. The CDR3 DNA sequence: TGCGCCAGCAGCTTGGCAGGGACAGAATCCTACGAGCAGTACTTC. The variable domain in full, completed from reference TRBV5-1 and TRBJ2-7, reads KAGVTQTPRYLIKTRGQQVTLSCSPISGHRSVSWYQQTPGQGLQFLFEYFSETQRNKGNFPGRFSGRQFSNSRSEMNVSTLELGDSALYLCASSLAGTESYEQYFGPGTRLTVT.

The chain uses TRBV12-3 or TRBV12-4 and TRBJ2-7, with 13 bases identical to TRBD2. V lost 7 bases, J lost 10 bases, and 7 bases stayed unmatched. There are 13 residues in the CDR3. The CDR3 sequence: CASTTGTSGIQYF. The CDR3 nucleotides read TGTGCCAGCACCACCGGGACTAGCGGGATTCAGTACTTC.

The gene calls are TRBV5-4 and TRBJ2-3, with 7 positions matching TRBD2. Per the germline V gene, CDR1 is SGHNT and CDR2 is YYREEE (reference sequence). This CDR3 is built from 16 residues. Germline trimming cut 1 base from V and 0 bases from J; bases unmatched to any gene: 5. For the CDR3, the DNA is TGTGCCAGCAGCTTGTACGTCGGGGGGAGCACAGATACGCAGTATTTT. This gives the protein CASSLYVGGSTDTQYF.

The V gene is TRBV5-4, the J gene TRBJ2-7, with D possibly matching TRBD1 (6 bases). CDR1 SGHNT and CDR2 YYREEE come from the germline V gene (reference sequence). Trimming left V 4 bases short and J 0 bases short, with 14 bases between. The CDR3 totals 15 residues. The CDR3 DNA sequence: TGTGCCAGCAGCGCTAACAGGGCCCCCTCCTACGAGCAGTACTTC. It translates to CASSANRAPSYEQYF. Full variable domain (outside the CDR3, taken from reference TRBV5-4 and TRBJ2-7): ETGVTQSPTHLIKTRGQQVTLRCSSQSGHNTVSWYQQALGQGPQFIFQYYREEENGRGNFPPRFSGLQFPNYSSELNVNALELDDSALYLCASSANRAPSYEQYFGPGTRLTVT.

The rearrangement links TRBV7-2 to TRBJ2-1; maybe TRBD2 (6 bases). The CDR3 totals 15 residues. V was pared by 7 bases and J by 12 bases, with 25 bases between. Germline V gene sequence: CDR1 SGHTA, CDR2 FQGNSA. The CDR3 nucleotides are TGTGCCAGCATCCTAGGCGGGAATCCCCGTTCCGGGCAGTTCTTC. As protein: CASILGGNPRSGQFF.

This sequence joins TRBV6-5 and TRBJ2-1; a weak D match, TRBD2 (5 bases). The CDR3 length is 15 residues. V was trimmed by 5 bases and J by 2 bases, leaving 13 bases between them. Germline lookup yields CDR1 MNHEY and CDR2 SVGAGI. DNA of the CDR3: TGTGCCAGCAGTACTCAGACTAACCCCTACAATGAGCAGTTCTTC. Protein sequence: CASSTQTNPYNEQFF.

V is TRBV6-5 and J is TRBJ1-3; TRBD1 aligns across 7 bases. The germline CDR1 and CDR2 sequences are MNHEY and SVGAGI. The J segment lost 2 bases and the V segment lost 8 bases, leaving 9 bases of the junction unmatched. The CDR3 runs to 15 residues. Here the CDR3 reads CASGRQGAAGNTIYF. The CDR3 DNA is TGTGCCAGCGGTCGACAGGGAGCGGCTGGAAACACCATATATTTT.

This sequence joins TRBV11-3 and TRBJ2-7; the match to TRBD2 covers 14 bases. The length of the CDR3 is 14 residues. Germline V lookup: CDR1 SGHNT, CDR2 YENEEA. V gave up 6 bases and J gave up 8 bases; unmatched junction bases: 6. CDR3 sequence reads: CASSSGTSGRKQYF. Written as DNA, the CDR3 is TGTGCCAGCAGTTCAGGGACTAGCGGGAGAAAGCAGTACTTC.